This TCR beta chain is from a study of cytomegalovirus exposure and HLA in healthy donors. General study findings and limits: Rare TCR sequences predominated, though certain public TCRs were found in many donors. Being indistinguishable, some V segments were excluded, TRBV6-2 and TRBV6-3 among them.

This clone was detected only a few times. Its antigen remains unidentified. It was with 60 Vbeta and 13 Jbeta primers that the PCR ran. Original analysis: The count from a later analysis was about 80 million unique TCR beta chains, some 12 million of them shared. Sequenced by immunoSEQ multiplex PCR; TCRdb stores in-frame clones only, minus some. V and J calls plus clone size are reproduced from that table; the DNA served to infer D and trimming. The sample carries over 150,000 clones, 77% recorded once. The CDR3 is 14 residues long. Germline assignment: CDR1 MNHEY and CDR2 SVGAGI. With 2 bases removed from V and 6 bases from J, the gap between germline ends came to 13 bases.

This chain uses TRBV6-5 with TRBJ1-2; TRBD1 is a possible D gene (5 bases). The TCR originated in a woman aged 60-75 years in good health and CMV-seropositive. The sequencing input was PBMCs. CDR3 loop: CASSYLTGGDGYTF. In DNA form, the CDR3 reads TGTGCCAGCAGTTACCTAACAGGAGGGGATGGCTACACCTTC.